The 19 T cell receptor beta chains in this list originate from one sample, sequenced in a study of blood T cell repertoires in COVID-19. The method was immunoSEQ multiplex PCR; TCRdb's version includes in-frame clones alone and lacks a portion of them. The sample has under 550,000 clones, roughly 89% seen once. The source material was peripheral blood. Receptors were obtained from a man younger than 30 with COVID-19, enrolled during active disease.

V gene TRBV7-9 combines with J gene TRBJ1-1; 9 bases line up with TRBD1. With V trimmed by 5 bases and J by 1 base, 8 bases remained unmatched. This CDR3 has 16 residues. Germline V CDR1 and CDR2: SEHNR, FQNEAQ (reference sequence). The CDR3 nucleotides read TGTGCCAGCAGCCGAACAGGGGGCAGGGGGAACACTGAAGCTTTCTTT. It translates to CASSRTGGRGNTEAFF.

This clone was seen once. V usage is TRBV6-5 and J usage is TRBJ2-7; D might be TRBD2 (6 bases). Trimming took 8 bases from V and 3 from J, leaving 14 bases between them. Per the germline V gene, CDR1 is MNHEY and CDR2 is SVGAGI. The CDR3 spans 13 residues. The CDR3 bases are TGTGCCAGCCGCCGGGACTGGCTCTACGAGCAGTACTTC. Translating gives CASRRDWLYEQYF.

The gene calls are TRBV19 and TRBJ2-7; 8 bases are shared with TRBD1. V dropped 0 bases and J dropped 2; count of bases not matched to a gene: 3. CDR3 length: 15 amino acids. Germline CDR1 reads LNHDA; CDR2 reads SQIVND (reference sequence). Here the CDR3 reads CASSIEGGQAYEQYF. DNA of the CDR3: TGTGCCAGTAGTATAGAGGGGGGACAGGCCTACGAGCAGTACTTC.

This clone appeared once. The CDR3 loop reads CASSTTTSGGVGELFF. Written as DNA, the CDR3 is TGTGCCAGCAGTACCACGACTAGCGGGGGAGTCGGGGAGCTGTTTTTT. The V call is TRBV27, the J call TRBJ2-2, with TRBD2 identical over 12 bases. Germline assignment: CDR1 MNHEY and CDR2 SMNVEV (reference sequence). The V gene end was trimmed by 5 bases and the J gene end by 7 bases; junction bases not matched to a gene: 8. The CDR3 runs 16 residues.

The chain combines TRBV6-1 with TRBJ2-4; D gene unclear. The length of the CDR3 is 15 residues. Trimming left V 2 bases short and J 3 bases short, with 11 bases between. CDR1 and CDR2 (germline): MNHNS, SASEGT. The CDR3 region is CASSERDFGKNIQYF. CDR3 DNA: TGTGCCAGCAGTGAAAGAGACTTTGGCAAAAACATTCAGTACTTC.

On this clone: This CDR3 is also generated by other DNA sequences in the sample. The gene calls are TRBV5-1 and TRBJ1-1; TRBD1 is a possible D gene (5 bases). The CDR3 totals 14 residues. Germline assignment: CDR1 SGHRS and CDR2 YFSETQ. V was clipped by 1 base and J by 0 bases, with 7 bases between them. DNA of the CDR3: TGCGCCAGCAGCTTGCAGGGTATGAACACTGAAGCTTTCTTT. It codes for CASSLQGMNTEAFF.

The CDR3 reads CASRLDTGPTEAFF. The CDR3 DNA sequence: TGCGCCAGCAGACTGGACACAGGGCCCACTGAAGCTTTCTTT. The rearrangement uses TRBV10-2 and TRBJ1-1, with D perhaps TRBD1 (6 bases). The CDR3 has 14 amino acids. Germline CDR1 WSHSY, CDR2 SAAADI. The V end lost 6 bases, the J end lost 4 bases, and 15 bases lay between the germline ends.

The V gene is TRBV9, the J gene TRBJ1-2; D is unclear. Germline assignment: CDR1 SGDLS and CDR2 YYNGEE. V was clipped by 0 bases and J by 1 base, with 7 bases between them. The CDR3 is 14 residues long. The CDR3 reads CASSVVAFNYGYTF. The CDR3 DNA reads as TGTGCCAGCAGCGTAGTCGCGTTTAACTATGGCTACACCTTC.

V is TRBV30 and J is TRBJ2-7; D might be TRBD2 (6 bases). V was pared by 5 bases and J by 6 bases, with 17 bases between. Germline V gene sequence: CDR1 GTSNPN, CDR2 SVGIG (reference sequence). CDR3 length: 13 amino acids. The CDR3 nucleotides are TGTGCCTGGTCGCGGGGACTTCGGGGCGAGCAGTACTTC. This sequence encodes CAWSRGLRGEQYF. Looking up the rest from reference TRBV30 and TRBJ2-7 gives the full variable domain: SQTIHQWPATLVQPVGSPLSLECTVEGTSNPNLYWYRQAAGRGLQLLFYSVGIGQISSEVPQNLSASRPQDRQFILSSKKLLLSDSGFYLCAWSRGLRGEQYFGPGTRLTVT.

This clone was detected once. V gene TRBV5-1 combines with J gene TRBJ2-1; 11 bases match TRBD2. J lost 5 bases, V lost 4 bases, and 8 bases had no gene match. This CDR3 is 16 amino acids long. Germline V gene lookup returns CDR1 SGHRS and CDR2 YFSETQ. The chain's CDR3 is CASSQIAGGKNNEQFF. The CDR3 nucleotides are TGCGCCAGCAGCCAAATAGCGGGGGGGAAAAACAATGAGCAGTTCTTC. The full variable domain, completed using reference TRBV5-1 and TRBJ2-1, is KAGVTQTPRYLIKTRGQQVTLSCSPISGHRSVSWYQQTPGQGLQFLFEYFSETQRNKGNFPGRFSGRQFSNSRSEMNVSTLELGDSALYLCASSQIAGGKNNEQFFGPGTRLTVL.

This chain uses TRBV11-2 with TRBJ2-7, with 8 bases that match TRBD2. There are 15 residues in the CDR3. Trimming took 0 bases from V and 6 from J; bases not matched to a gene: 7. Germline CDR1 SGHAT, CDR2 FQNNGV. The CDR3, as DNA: TGTGCCAGCAGCTTAGATTTCGGACTAGCAGCCGAGCAGTACTTC. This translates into CASSLDFGLAAEQYF.

The CDR3: CASSQEGRAPYEQYF. The DNA for the CDR3 is TGCGCCAGCAGCCAAGAGGGCAGGGCCCCCTACGAGCAGTACTTC. This chain joins TRBV4-1 and TRBJ2-7; the D gene is possibly TRBD1 (5 bases). Trimming took off 0 bases at V and 2 bases at J, with 11 bases between the two ends. The germline V gene has CDR1 MGHRA and CDR2 YSYEKL. The CDR3 consists of 15 residues.

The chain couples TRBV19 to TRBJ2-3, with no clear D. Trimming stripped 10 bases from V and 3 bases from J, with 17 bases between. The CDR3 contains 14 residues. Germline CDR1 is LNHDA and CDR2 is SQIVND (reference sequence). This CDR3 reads CATTTALGTDTQYF. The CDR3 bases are TGTGCCACGACCACAGCCCTTGGGACAGATACGCAGTATTTT.

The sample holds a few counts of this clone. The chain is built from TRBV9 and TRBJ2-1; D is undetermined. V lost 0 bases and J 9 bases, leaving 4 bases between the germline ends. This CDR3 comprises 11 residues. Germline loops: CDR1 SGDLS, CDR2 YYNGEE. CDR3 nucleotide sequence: TGTGCCAGCAGCGTAGGCGGTGAGCAGTTCTTC. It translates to CASSVGGEQFF.

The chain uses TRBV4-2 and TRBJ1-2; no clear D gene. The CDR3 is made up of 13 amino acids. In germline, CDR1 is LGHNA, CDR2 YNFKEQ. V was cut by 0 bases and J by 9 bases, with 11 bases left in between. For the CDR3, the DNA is TGTGCCAGCAGCCAAGAGAGGTTTCAGAGCTACACCTTC. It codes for CASSQERFQSYTF.

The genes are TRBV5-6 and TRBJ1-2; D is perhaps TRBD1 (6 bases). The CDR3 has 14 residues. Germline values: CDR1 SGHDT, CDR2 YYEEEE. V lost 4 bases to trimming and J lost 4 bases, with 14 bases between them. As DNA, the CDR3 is TGTGCCAGCAGCGGTACAGGGCTTGGCTATGGCTACACCTTC. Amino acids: CASSGTGLGYGYTF. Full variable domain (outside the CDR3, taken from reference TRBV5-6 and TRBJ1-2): DAGVTQSPTHLIKTRGQQVTLRCSPKSGHDTVSWYQQALGQGPQFIFQYYEEEERQRGNFPDRFSGHQFPNYSSELNVNALLLGDSALYLCASSGTGLGYGYTFGSGTRLTVV.

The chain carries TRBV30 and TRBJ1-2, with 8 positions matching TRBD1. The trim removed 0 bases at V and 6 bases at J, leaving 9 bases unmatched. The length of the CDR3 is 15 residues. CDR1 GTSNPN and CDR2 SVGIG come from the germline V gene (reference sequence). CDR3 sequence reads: CAWSVQGQGFHGYTF. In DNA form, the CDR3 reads TGTGCCTGGAGTGTACAAGGACAGGGTTTCCATGGCTACACCTTC. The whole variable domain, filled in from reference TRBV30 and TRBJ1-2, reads SQTIHQWPATLVQPVGSPLSLECTVEGTSNPNLYWYRQAAGRGLQLLFYSVGIGQISSEVPQNLSASRPQDRQFILSSKKLLLSDSGFYLCAWSVQGQGFHGYTFGSGTRLTVV.

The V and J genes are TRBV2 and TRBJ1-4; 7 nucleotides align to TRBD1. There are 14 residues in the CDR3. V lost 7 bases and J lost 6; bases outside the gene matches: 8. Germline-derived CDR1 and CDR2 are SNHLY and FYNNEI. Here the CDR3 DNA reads TGTGCCAGCAATCTAGGGGGCGCGGATGAAAAACTGTTTTTT. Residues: CASNLGGADEKLFF.

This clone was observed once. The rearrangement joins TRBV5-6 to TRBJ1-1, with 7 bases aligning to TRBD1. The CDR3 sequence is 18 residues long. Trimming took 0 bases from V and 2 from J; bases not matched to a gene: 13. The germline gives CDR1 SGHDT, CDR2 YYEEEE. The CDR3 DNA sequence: TGTGCCAGCAGCTTGGAGGTCTCGCCAGGGGGTTACAACACTGAAGCTTTCTTT. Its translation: CASSLEVSPGGYNTEAFF.